This entry concerns a single T cell receptor beta chain. The antigen remains undetermined. Sequencing was performed with immunoSEQ multiplex PCR; in TCRdb, only in-frame clones are kept and a portion is missing. Of roughly 4,200 clones listed, approximately 86% were seen once; the top ten hold roughly 2.9%. This specimen belongs to a study of immune evolution from preneoplasia to lung adenocarcinoma. About the research overall: HLA loss of heterozygosity: over 5.5% AIS, roughly 15% MIA, 30% to 35% ADC, none AAH. Broader study findings: Later-stage lesions appeared to have more T cells, more diversity, less clonality.

With 0 bases clipped from V and 5 bases from J, the junction kept 11 bases outside the gene matches. The CDR3 spans 18 residues. The germline V gene has CDR1 MGHRA and CDR2 YSYEKL. Sequencing input: FFPE minimally invasive lung adenocarcinoma tissue. The chain links TRBV4-1 to TRBJ2-3, with 10 bases fitting TRBD2. This receptor was identified in an older person with lung adenocarcinoma. DNA for the CDR3: TGCGCCAGCAGCCAAGATCGGTGGAGCGGGGGGGCAGAAGATACGCAGTATTTT. Translation gives CASSQDRWSGGAEDTQYF.